This TCR beta chain was identified during a study of spatial heterogeneity in lung cancer. Overall study: Detected sequences consistently included more beta-chain ones than alpha-chain ones. Findings of the study overall: Ubiquitous expanded tumor TCRs showed up in blood more at resection than follow-up.

This clonotype was seen a handful of times. What it binds is unknown. TCRdb redid the calling of the 5' RACE reads with MiXCR, one entry per CDR3 protein. The sample has about 14,000 distinct CDR3 sequences, roughly 10% seen once. The time point denotes: sample taken at primary tumor resection. Whole RNA from tumor, nontumor lung or frozen PBMC was sequenced unsorted. The donor population consisted of more than 55 patients with untreated, early-stage non-small cell lung cancer. The material sequenced was PBMCs, taken at surgery. This TCR came from a female donor with early-stage non-small cell lung cancer.

The CDR3 protein is CASSGQGVTGELFF. CDR3 nucleotide sequence: TGTGCCAGCAGCGGACAGGGTGTTACCGGGGAGCTGTTTTTT. The chain uses TRBV5-6 and TRBJ2-2; 8 nucleotides agree with TRBD1. From germline, CDR1 is SGHDT and CDR2 YYEEEE. Unmatched junction bases numbered 4, after V lost 4 bases and J lost 5 bases. CDR3 size: 14 residues.